These 11 T cell receptor beta chains originate from one sample sequenced in a study of T cell responses to AZD1222 COVID-19 vaccine. This table comes from immunoSEQ multiplex PCR, and its TCRdb copy is limited to in-frame clones, with some not included. The repertoire holds about 120,000 clones, with 92% as singletons. The source was peripheral blood, collected on day 0 of AZD1222 vaccination. The receptors were gathered from an adult in good health.

This clone was recorded a few times. This sequence joins TRBV7-2 and TRBJ1-5; D gene unclear. V lost 2 bases to trimming and J lost 2 bases, with 4 bases between them. Germline values: CDR1 SGHTA, CDR2 FQGNSA. The CDR3 spans 13 residues. The CDR3 DNA is TGTGCCAGCAGCTTAAGGGGCAATCAGCCCCAGCATTTT. Amino acids: CASSLRGNQPQHF.

This sequence joins TRBV2 and TRBJ2-2, with D maybe TRBD1 (6 bases). Trimming shortened V by 5 bases and J by 3 bases, and 7 bases separated the two germline ends. The CDR3 loop spans 13 amino acids. Germline V lookup: CDR1 SNHLY, CDR2 FYNNEI. CDR3 bases: TGTGCCAGCAGTCGACAGGACACCGGGGAGCTGTTTTTT. Protein sequence: CASSRQDTGELFF. The full variable domain, in which reference TRBV2 and TRBJ2-2 provide the parts outside the CDR3, is EPEVTQTPSHQVTQMGQEVILRCVPISNHLYFYWYRQILGQKVEFLVSFYNNEISEKSEIFDDQFSVERPDGSNFTLKIRSTKLEDSAMYFCASSRQDTGELFFGEGSRLTVL.

This chain links TRBV5-1 with TRBJ2-5; possibly TRBD1 for D (6 bases). The CDR3 is made up of 14 amino acids. V lost 0 bases and J lost 3, with 9 bases in between. Per germline, CDR1 SGHRS and CDR2 YFSETQ. In nucleotides, the CDR3 is TGCGCCAGCAGCTTGGTGGGGGCAGAAGAGACCCAGTACTTC. It encodes CASSLVGAEETQYF.

The V call is TRBV28, the J call TRBJ1-1; tentative D call: TRBD1 (5 bases). This CDR3 spans 14 amino acids. The germline gives CDR1 MDHEN, CDR2 SYDVKM. V was cut by 8 bases and J by 0 bases, with 13 bases left in between. The CDR3 spells CASEPGTVNTEAFF. The CDR3 DNA reads as TGTGCCAGCGAGCCCGGGACGGTGAACACTGAAGCTTTCTTT.

The rearrangement uses TRBV11-2 and TRBJ2-5; 9 nucleotides agree with TRBD1. The ends lost 1 base at V and 5 bases at J; junction bases unmatched: 8. Germline lookup yields CDR1 SGHAT and CDR2 FQNNGV. This CDR3 has 16 residues. For the CDR3, the DNA is TGTGCCAGCAGCTTAGTGGGACAGGGAAGTAGGGAGACCCAGTACTTC. Translated, it gives CASSLVGQGSRETQYF. Supplemented by reference TRBV11-2 and TRBJ2-5, the full variable domain reads EAGVAQSPRYKIIEKRQSVAFWCNPISGHATLYWYQQILGQGPKLLIQFQNNGVVDDSQLPKDRFSAERLKGVDSTLKIQPAKLEDSAVYLCASSLVGQGSRETQYFGPGTRLLVL.

This clone was seen only once. This chain joins TRBV28 and TRBJ2-3, with unresolved D. The CDR3 consists of 14 residues. V gave up 6 bases and J gave up 2 bases, with 12 bases separating them. Germline V CDR1 and CDR2: MDHEN, SYDVKM. Here the CDR3 reads CASSPRHNTDTQYF. CDR3 bases: TGTGCCAGCAGCCCCCGGCATAACACAGATACGCAGTATTTT.

The chain joins TRBV9 to TRBJ2-7; TRBD1 aligns across 10 bases. This CDR3 is built from 14 residues. Germline V CDR1 and CDR2: SGDLS, YYNGEE. J lost 3 bases, V lost 2 bases, and 2 bases had no gene match. The CDR3 DNA reads TGTGCCAGCAGCGTGGGGACAGGGGTCTACGAGCAGTACTTC. Translating gives CASSVGTGVYEQYF.

The chain links TRBV19 to TRBJ1-6, with 8 bases aligning to TRBD1. V trimming: 6 bases; J trimming: 11 bases; junction bases outside the gene matches: 6. Looked up from germline, CDR1 is LNHDA and CDR2 is SQIVND (reference sequence). The CDR3 extends over 13 amino acids. Here the CDR3 reads CASRGGQEAPLHF. The DNA for the CDR3 is TGTGCCAGTAGGGGGGGACAGGAGGCACCCCTCCACTTT.

The genes are TRBV28 and TRBJ1-1; D gene uncertain. Germline values: CDR1 MDHEN, CDR2 SYDVKM. This CDR3 has 14 amino acids. Trimming left V 5 bases short and J 7 bases short, with 17 bases between. CDR3 amino acids: CASSLVIPRIEAFF. For the CDR3, the DNA is TGTGCCAGCAGTCTCGTAATCCCGAGGATTGAAGCTTTCTTT.

The chain links TRBV2 to TRBJ1-2; 7 nucleotides align to TRBD1. Per the germline V gene, CDR1 is SNHLY and CDR2 is FYNNEI. Trimming cost V 6 bases and J 2 bases; bases outside gene matches: 3. The CDR3 covers 13 residues. DNA of the CDR3: TGTGCCAGCAGGCAACAGGGGAACTATGGCTACACCTTC. It is translated as CASRQQGNYGYTF. The full variable domain, rest sourced from reference TRBV2 and TRBJ1-2, is EPEVTQTPSHQVTQMGQEVILRCVPISNHLYFYWYRQILGQKVEFLVSFYNNEISEKSEIFDDQFSVERPDGSNFTLKIRSTKLEDSAMYFCASRQQGNYGYTFGSGTRLTVV.

The chain joins TRBV6-5 to TRBJ2-1, with TRBD2 matching over 7 bases. The ends lost 4 bases at V and 9 bases at J; junction bases unmatched: 9. CDR1 and CDR2 from the germline V gene are MNHEY and SVGAGI. The CDR3 sequence is 14 residues long. The CDR3 coding sequence is TGTGCCAGCAGTTGGGGGGGGGACTTCAGTGAGCAGTTCTTC. The encoded protein is CASSWGGDFSEQFF.